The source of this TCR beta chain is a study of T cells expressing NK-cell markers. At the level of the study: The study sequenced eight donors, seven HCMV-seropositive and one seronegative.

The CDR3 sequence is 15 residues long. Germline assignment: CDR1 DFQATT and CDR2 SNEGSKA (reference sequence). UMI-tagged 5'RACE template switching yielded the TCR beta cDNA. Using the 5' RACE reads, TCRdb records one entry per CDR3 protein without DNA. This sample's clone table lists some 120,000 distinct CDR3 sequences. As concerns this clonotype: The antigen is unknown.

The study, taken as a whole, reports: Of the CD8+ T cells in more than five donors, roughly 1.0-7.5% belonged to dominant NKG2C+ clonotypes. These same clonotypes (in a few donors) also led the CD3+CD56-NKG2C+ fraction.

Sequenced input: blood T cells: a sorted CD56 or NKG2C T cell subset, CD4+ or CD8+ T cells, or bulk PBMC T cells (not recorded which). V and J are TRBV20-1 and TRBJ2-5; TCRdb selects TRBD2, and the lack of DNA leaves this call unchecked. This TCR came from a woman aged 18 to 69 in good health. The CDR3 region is CSASRREGRTETQYF.